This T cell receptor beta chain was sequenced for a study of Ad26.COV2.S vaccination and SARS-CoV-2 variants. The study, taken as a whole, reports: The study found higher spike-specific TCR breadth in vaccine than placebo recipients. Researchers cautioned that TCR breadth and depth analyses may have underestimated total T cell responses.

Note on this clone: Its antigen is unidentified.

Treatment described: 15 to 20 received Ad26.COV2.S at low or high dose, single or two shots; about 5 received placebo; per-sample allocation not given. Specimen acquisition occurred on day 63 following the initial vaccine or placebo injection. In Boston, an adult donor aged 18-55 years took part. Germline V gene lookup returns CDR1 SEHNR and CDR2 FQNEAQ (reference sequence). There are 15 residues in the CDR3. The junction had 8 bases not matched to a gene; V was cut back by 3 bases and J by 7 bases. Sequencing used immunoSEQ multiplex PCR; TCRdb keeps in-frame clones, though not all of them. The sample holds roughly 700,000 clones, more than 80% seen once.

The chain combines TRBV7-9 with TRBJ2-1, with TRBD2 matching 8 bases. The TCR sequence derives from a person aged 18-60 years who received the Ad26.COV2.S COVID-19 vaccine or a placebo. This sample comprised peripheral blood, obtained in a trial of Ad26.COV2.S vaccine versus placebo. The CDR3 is CASSLTASGRNEQFF. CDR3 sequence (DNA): TGTGCCAGCAGCTTGACGGCTAGCGGGCGGAATGAGCAGTTCTTC.